The 9 T cell receptor beta chains reported below all come from one sample, sequenced in a study of shared clonotypes between healthy human individuals. Here immunoSEQ multiplex PCR was the method, and the copy in TCRdb shows in-frame clones only, minus some. The table shows hundreds of thousands of clones, with approximately 73% occurring only once. The sequenced material came from memory CD4+ T cells sorted from blood. Subset meaning: CD45RA-negative fraction. The receptors shown here come from a woman aged 25 to 39 in good health.

The J gene is TRBJ2-7, the V gene TRBV5-1; D gene unclear. Looked up from germline, CDR1 is SGHRS and CDR2 is YFSETQ. V was cut by 7 bases and J by 0 bases, with 11 bases left in between. The length of the CDR3 is 13 residues. CDR3 DNA sequence: TGCGCCAGCGCCCAGGAGAGCTCCTACGAGCAGTACTTC. This codes for CASAQESSYEQYF.

The chain uses TRBV2 and TRBJ1-1; D is unclear. This CDR3 spans 12 amino acids. CDR1 and CDR2 from the germline V gene are SNHLY and FYNNEI. V gave up 8 bases and J gave up 0 bases, with 7 bases separating them. Written as DNA, the CDR3 is TGTGCCAGCCGGACCCTGAACACTGAAGCTTTCTTT. Its protein product is CASRTLNTEAFF.

The rearrangement uses TRBV28 and TRBJ2-3; D is unclear. The germline CDR1 and CDR2 sequences are MDHEN and SYDVKM. This CDR3 region has 13 residues. Deletions cut 1 base from V and 6 bases from J, with 8 bases between. CDR3 region: CASSLSGGDTQYF. In DNA form, the CDR3 reads TGTGCCAGCAGTTTATCAGGTGGCGATACGCAGTATTTT.

The rearrangement joins TRBV11-2 to TRBJ2-1; D is possibly TRBD2 (5 bases). This CDR3 has 17 amino acids. Trimming shortened V by 5 bases and J by 2 bases, and 19 bases separated the two germline ends. Germline CDR1 reads SGHAT; CDR2 reads FQNNGV. The CDR3 DNA sequence: TGTGCCAGCAGCCTAGCCTCCTTGGATAGCCCCTACAATGAGCAGTTCTTC. Its translation is CASSLASLDSPYNEQFF.

This sequence joins TRBV10-2 and TRBJ1-5, with TRBD1 matching 11 bases. There are 13 residues in the CDR3. Germline V gives CDR1 WSHSY, CDR2 SAAADI. The junction had 0 bases not matched to a gene; V was cut back by 4 bases and J by 7 bases. The CDR3 DNA sequence: TGCGCCAGCAGTGGGACAGGGGGCCAGCCCCAGCATTTT. Encoded protein: CASSGTGGQPQHF.

This chain joins TRBV5-1 and TRBJ1-4; D not resolved. This CDR3 has 15 residues. Between the trimmed V and J ends, which lost 2 bases and 9 bases, there was a span of 17 bases. Per the germline V gene, CDR1 is SGHRS and CDR2 is YFSETQ. This chain's CDR3 is CASSFVGVQDKKLFF. CDR3 DNA: TGCGCCAGCAGCTTTGTGGGCGTTCAAGATAAAAAACTGTTTTTT.

Points on this clone: The same CDR3 also results from other DNA sequences found in this sample. This chain connects TRBV11-2 to TRBJ1-1; D is ambiguous. CDR1 is SGHAT and CDR2 is FQNNGV in the germline V gene. V lost 2 bases, J lost 1 base, and 8 bases lay in between. CDR3 length: 14 amino acids. The CDR3 DNA reads as TGTGCCAGCAGCTTATCCTTGGCGAACACTGAAGCTTTCTTT. Protein sequence: CASSLSLANTEAFF. The full variable domain, completed using reference TRBV11-2 and TRBJ1-1, is EAGVAQSPRYKIIEKRQSVAFWCNPISGHATLYWYQQILGQGPKLLIQFQNNGVVDDSQLPKDRFSAERLKGVDSTLKIQPAKLEDSAVYLCASSLSLANTEAFFGQGTRLTVV.

Turning to this clone: Additional DNA sequences in this sample encode the identical CDR3. The V and J genes are TRBV2 and TRBJ1-5; D unclear. Trimming took 8 bases from V and 2 from J, leaving 13 bases between them. This CDR3 region has 14 residues. Germline-derived CDR1 and CDR2 are SNHLY and FYNNEI. The CDR3 loop is CASSGGRGNQPQHF. The CDR3 bases are TGTGCCAGCTCTGGAGGAAGAGGCAATCAGCCCCAGCATTTT.

This clone was observed a few times. J is TRBJ2-3 and V is TRBV28, with 12 bases matching TRBD2. After removal of 1 base from V and 4 bases from J, the junction contained 6 bases not matched to a gene. Per germline, CDR1 MDHEN and CDR2 SYDVKM. This CDR3 is 17 amino acids long. The DNA for the CDR3 is TGTGCCAGCAGTTTATTGGCTAGCGGGAGGGCCGCAGATACGCAGTATTTT. The encoded protein is CASSLLASGRAADTQYF.